These 23 T cell receptor beta chains were all obtained from the same sample, sequenced in a study of shared clonotypes between healthy human individuals (dated by TCRdb to 2020 to 2022). Library prep was done by the immunoSEQ multiplex PCR assay. This immuneACCESS table, as held by TCRdb, lists in-frame sequences with V and J called but not all clones. Of the missing ones, under half trace to an unresolved V gene in checked studies; the others have no known cause. This sample lists about 2 million clones; just under 95% were detected once. The ten largest clones capture under 1.5% of the sample. For the CD8 naive samples, CD45RO-negative cells were positively selected for CCR7, yielding a CD45RA+CCR7+ population from which TemRA cells were excluded. Material for sequencing was naive CD8+ T cells sorted from blood. Interpreted using the paper, the cell subset or site label stands for: CD45RA+CCR7+. The receptors shown here come from a man aged 18 to 30 in good health.

The genes are TRBV25-1 and TRBJ2-2, with 7 positions matching TRBD2. The V segment lost 3 bases and the J segment 1 base; nucleotides outside the gene matches: 5. The CDR3 sequence is 16 residues long. CDR1 and CDR2 from the germline V gene are MGHDK and SYGVNS. In DNA form, the CDR3 reads TGTGCCAGCAGTGATGAGGGGAGGGAGAACACCGGGGAGCTGTTTTTT. Translation: CASSDEGRENTGELFF.

Comments on this clone: This sample includes further DNA sequences coding for the same CDR3. CDR3: CASSFTGEQFF. In DNA, the CDR3 is TGTGCCAGCAGCTTTACCGGGGAGCAGTTCTTC. The chain recombines TRBV5-4 with TRBJ2-1; D unresolved. CDR1 is SGHNT and CDR2 is YYREEE in the germline V gene (reference sequence). The CDR3 consists of 11 residues. V was trimmed by 2 bases and J by 10 bases, leaving 7 bases between them.

This clone turned up a few times. V gene TRBV5-6 combines with J gene TRBJ1-6; 7 bases fit TRBD1. The germline CDR1 and CDR2 sequences are SGHDT and YYEEEE. V was pared by 3 bases and J by 8 bases, with 8 bases of the junction left unmatched. The CDR3 is made up of 15 amino acids. The CDR3 here is CASSYYRGEYSPLHF. The CDR3 nucleotides read TGTGCCAGCAGCTACTACAGGGGAGAGTATTCACCCCTCCACTTT.

The chain carries TRBV9 and TRBJ1-2; D is perhaps TRBD1 (5 bases). CDR3 size: 14 residues. Looked up from germline, CDR1 is SGDLS and CDR2 is YYNGEE. V lost 0 bases, J lost 4 bases, and 10 bases lay in between. The CDR3 spells CASSVEGAAYGYTF. CDR3 sequence (DNA): TGTGCCAGCAGCGTAGAAGGGGCGGCCTATGGCTACACCTTC. The whole variable domain, remainder taken from reference TRBV9 and TRBJ1-2, is DSGVTQTPKHLITATGQRVTLRCSPRSGDLSVYWYQQSLDQGLQFLIQYYNGEERAKGNILERFSAQQFPDLHSELNLSSLELGDSALYFCASSVEGAAYGYTFGSGTRLTVV.

The gene calls are TRBV7-9 and TRBJ1-2, with D maybe TRBD1 (5 bases). Germline assignment: CDR1 SEHNR and CDR2 FQNEAQ (reference sequence). Trimming took off 8 bases at V and 2 bases at J, with 15 bases between the two ends. The CDR3 extends over 14 amino acids. This CDR3 reads CASDNWEGNYGYTF. CDR3 DNA sequence: TGTGCCAGCGACAATTGGGAGGGGAACTATGGCTACACCTTC.

Points on this clone: Other DNA variants within this sample encode the same CDR3. The genes are TRBV9 and TRBJ2-1; TRBD2 matches at 8 bases. Germline lookup yields CDR1 SGDLS and CDR2 YYNGEE. The CDR3 is made up of 15 amino acids. V dropped 4 bases and J dropped 3; count of bases not matched to a gene: 6. CDR3 in amino acids: CASSPWGTSYNEQFF. The CDR3 nucleotides are TGTGCCAGCAGCCCATGGGGGACTAGCTACAATGAGCAGTTCTTC.

V usage is TRBV4-1 and J usage is TRBJ1-4; 8 bases are a match to TRBD1. The germline V gene encodes CDR1 MGHRA and CDR2 YSYEKL. This CDR3 contains 13 residues. V was clipped by 4 bases and J by 15 bases; unmatched bases: 10. The chain's CDR3 is CASSRRETGELFF. The CDR3 nucleotides are TGCGCCAGCAGCCGGAGGGAGACAGGGGAGTTGTTTTTT.

The V and J genes are TRBV5-6 and TRBJ1-1; no clear D gene. The V end was cut by 6 bases, the J end by 1 base, with 10 bases between. CDR3 size: 13 residues. Germline loops: CDR1 SGHDT, CDR2 YYEEEE. The CDR3 DNA reads TGTGCCAGCACCCGGGTCCCGAACACTGAAGCTTTCTTT. It translates to CASTRVPNTEAFF.

The chain couples TRBV4-1 to TRBJ2-5, with D perhaps TRBD1 or TRBD2 (5 bases each). CDR3 size: 16 residues. Trimming took off 3 bases at V and 2 bases at J, with 16 bases between the two ends. Germline lookup yields CDR1 MGHRA and CDR2 YSYEKL. DNA of the CDR3: TGCGCCAGCAGCCACGCACCTCCGGGACCTCAAGAGACCCAGTACTTC. This translates into CASSHAPPGPQETQYF.

The J gene is TRBJ2-1, the V gene TRBV28, with D unclear. The CDR3 runs 14 residues. Per the germline V gene, CDR1 is MDHEN and CDR2 is SYDVKM. Trimming stripped 5 bases from V and 3 bases from J, with 11 bases between. Here the CDR3 reads CASSTDSSYNEQFF. CDR3 DNA sequence: TGTGCCAGCAGTACAGACTCGAGCTACAATGAGCAGTTCTTC.

The V and J genes are TRBV11-2 and TRBJ2-3; tentative D call: TRBD2 (6 bases). The CDR3 spans 15 residues. CDR1 is SGHAT, CDR2 FQNNGV, per germline. V was shortened by 2 bases and J by 2 bases, with 11 bases between the two germline ends. CDR3 DNA sequence: TGTGCCAGCAGCTTAAGCGGGCCAGCCACAGATACGCAGTATTTT. The encoded protein is CASSLSGPATDTQYF.

The chain recombines TRBV6-5 with TRBJ1-1; no firm D call. Germline V gene lookup returns CDR1 MNHEY and CDR2 SVGAGI. Trimming left V 6 bases short and J 2 bases short, with 10 bases between. The length of the CDR3 is 13 residues. As DNA, the CDR3 is TGTGCCAGCAGGAGAGAGTATAACACTGAAGCTTTCTTT. Residues: CASRREYNTEAFF.

This clone was counted once. The J gene is TRBJ2-3, the V gene TRBV27, with D possibly TRBD2 on 5 matching bases. The CDR3 runs 14 residues. Looked up from germline, CDR1 is MNHEY and CDR2 is SMNVEV (reference sequence). Trimming took off 6 bases at V and 2 bases at J, with 12 bases between the two ends. As DNA, the CDR3 is TGTGCCAGCAGAGCACGGGGTCACACAGATACGCAGTATTTT. It codes for CASRARGHTDTQYF.

Details on this clone: Other DNA sequences in this sample translate to the same CDR3. The chain carries TRBV27 and TRBJ2-1; D uncertain. Germline V gene lookup returns CDR1 MNHEY and CDR2 SMNVEV (reference sequence). CDR3 length equals 13 residues. Trimming took 9 bases from V and 0 from J, leaving 9 bases between them. CDR3 amino acids: CASSQSSYNEQFF. The CDR3 DNA is TGTGCCAGTTCCCAGAGCTCCTACAATGAGCAGTTCTTC.

CDR3 amino acids: CASSYEAGGGETQYF. The CDR3 DNA sequence: TGTGCCAGCAGTTACGAAGCGGGGGGCGGCGAGACCCAGTACTTC. V is TRBV6-6 and J is TRBJ2-5, with 9 bases that match TRBD2. CDR3 length: 15 amino acids. Germline-derived CDR1 and CDR2 are MNHNY and SVGAGI (reference sequence). Losses at the gene ends were 2 bases for V and 5 bases for J; bases not matched to a gene: 6.

The rearrangement links TRBV6-4 to TRBJ2-7; 8 bases align to TRBD1. The J segment lost 5 bases and the V segment lost 4 bases, leaving 13 bases of the junction unmatched. The V gene's germline CDR1 is MRHNA and CDR2 SNTAGT. The CDR3 runs 16 residues. The chain's CDR3 is CASSVPGQGTSHEQYF. The CDR3 nucleotides read TGTGCCAGCAGTGTTCCCGGACAGGGAACATCCCACGAGCAGTACTTC.

The chain uses TRBV7-9 and TRBJ2-3; 7 bases align to TRBD2. The V segment lost 5 bases and the J segment 5 bases; nucleotides outside the gene matches: 13. This CDR3 has 16 amino acids. The germline V gene has CDR1 SEHNR and CDR2 FQNEAQ (reference sequence). This CDR3 is CASSAWAGVVKDTQYF. The CDR3 bases are TGTGCCAGCAGCGCTTGGGCGGGAGTTGTAAAAGATACGCAGTATTTT.

This chain connects TRBV2 to TRBJ2-5; the match to TRBD2 covers 16 bases. Germline CDR1 and CDR2: SNHLY and FYNNEI. V gave up 8 bases and J gave up 5 bases; unmatched junction bases: 5. The CDR3 extends over 15 amino acids. CDR3 in amino acids: CASRPGLAGGETQYF. The DNA of the CDR3 is TGTGCCAGCCGACCGGGACTAGCGGGGGGGGAGACCCAGTACTTC.

This clone was observed once. The chain carries TRBV19 and TRBJ2-7; 7 bases map to TRBD1. Germline V gene sequence: CDR1 LNHDA, CDR2 SQIVND (reference sequence). The V segment lost 5 bases and the J segment 1 base; nucleotides outside the gene matches: 5. This CDR3 spans 14 amino acids. The CDR3 coding sequence is TGTGCCAGTAGTCCGACAGGGCTTTCCTACGAGCAGTACTTC. Its protein is CASSPTGLSYEQYF.

The rearrangement joins TRBV6-5 to TRBJ2-5; unclear D gene. Trimming took 4 bases from V and 3 from J, leaving 9 bases between them. This CDR3 comprises 13 residues. Germline V gene sequence: CDR1 MNHEY, CDR2 SVGAGI. The chain's CDR3 is CASSSVDEETQYF. The CDR3 coding sequence is TGTGCCAGCAGTTCGGTGGATGAAGAGACCCAGTACTTC.

This rearrangement joins TRBV30 to TRBJ1-5, with D maybe TRBD1 (6 bases). The CDR3 is 13 residues long. V shed 2 bases and J shed 5 bases, with 10 bases lying between them. Germline assignment: CDR1 GTSNPN and CDR2 SVGIG (reference sequence). The CDR3 loop reads CAWSQQGYQPQHF. CDR3 DNA: TGTGCCTGGAGTCAACAGGGATATCAGCCCCAGCATTTT.

The chain is built from TRBV2 and TRBJ1-1; 9 bases line up with TRBD1. The germline V gene encodes CDR1 SNHLY and CDR2 FYNNEI. The V gene end was trimmed by 5 bases and the J gene end by 5 bases; junction bases not matched to a gene: 6. The CDR3 spans 14 residues. The CDR3 nucleotides are TGTGCCAGCAGTCCGACAGGACAGGGGACTGAAGCTTTCTTT. Translation gives CASSPTGQGTEAFF.

V is TRBV11-1 and J is TRBJ2-5; D tentatively reads TRBD1 or TRBD2 (5 bases each). In germline, CDR1 is SGHAT, CDR2 FQDESV (reference sequence). This CDR3 spans 16 amino acids. V dropped 3 bases and J dropped 5 bases, with 19 bases sitting between them. The chain's CDR3 is CASSLSGTVGEETQYF. The DNA of the CDR3 is TGTGCCAGCAGCTTGTCCGGGACCGTGGGCGAGGAGACCCAGTACTTC.